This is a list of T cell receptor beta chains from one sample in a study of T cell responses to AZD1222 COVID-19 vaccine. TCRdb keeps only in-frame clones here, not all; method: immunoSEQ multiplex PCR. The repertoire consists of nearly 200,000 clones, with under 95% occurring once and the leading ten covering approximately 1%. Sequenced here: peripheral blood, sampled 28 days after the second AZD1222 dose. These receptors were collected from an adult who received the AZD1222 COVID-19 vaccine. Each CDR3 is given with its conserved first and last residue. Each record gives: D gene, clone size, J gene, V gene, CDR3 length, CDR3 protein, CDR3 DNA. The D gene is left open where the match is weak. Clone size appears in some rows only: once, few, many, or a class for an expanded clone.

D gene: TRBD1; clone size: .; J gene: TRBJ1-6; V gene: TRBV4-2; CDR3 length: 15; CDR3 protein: CASSLGTENNSPLHF; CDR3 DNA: TGTGCCAGCAGCCTGGGGACAGAAAATAATTCACCCCTCCACTTT
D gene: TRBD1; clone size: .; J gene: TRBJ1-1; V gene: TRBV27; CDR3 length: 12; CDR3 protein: CASSVRGTEAFF; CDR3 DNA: TGTGCCAGCAGCGTCAGGGGGACTGAAGCTTTCTTT
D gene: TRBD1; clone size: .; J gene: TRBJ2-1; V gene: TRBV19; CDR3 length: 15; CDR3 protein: CASKLLGQGYNEQFF; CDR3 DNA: TGTGCCAGTAAACTACTCGGACAGGGCTACAATGAGCAGTTCTTC
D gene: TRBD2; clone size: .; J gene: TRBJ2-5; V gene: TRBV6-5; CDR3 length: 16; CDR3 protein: CASSYSLGGGAETQYF; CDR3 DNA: TGTGCCAGCAGTTACTCTCTTGGCGGGGGGGCGGAGACCCAGTACTTC
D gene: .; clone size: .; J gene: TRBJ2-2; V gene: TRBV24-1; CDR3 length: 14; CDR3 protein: CATSEGTPGEELFF; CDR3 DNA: TGTGCCACCAGTGAAGGGACCCCAGGTGAGGAGCTGTTTTTT
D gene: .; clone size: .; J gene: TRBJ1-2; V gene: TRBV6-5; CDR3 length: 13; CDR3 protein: CASSYSNRAGYTF; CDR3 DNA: TGTGCCAGCAGTTACTCGAATAGGGCTGGCTACACCTTC
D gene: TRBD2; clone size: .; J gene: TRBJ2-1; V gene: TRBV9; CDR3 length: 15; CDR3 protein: CASSFSSGGNNEQFF; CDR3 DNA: TGTGCCAGCAGCTTTTCTAGCGGGGGGAACAATGAGCAGTTCTTC
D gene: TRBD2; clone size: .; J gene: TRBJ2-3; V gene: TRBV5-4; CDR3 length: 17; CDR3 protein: CASSSPERGVGTDTQYF; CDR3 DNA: TGTGCCAGCAGCTCCCCGGAGCGGGGGGTGGGCACAGATACGCAGTATTTT
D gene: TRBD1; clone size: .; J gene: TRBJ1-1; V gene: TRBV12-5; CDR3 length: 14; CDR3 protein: CASGMGQGYTEAFF; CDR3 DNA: TGTGCTAGTGGGATGGGACAGGGGTACACTGAAGCTTTCTTT
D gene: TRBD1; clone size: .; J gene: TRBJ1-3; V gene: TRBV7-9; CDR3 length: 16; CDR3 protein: CASSLARTGVGNTIYF; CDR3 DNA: TGTGCCAGCAGCTTAGCTAGGACAGGGGTTGGAAACACCATATATTTT
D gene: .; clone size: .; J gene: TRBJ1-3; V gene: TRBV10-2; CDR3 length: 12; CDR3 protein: CASRGPGNTIYF; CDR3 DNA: TGCGCCAGCAGGGGACCTGGAAACACCATATATTTT
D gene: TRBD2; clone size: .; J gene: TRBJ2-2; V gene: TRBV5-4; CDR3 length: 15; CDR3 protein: CASSPRGGDTGELFF; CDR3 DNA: TGTGCCAGCAGCCCACGGGGGGGGGACACCGGGGAGCTGTTTTTT
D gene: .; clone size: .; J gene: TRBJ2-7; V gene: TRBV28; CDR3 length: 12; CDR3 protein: CASSLRYYEQYF; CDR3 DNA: TGTGCCAGCAGTTTGCGATACTACGAGCAGTACTTC
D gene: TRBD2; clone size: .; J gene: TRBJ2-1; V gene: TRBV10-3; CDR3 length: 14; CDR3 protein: CAISRAGGNNEQFF; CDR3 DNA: TGTGCCATCAGTAGGGCGGGGGGTAACAATGAGCAGTTCTTC
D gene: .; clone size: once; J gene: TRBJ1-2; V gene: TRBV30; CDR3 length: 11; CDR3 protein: CAWSVNYGYTF; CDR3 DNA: TGTGCCTGGAGTGTTAACTATGGCTACACCTTC
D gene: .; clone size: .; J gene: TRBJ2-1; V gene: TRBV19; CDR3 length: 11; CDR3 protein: CASSSYNEQFF; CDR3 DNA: TGTGCCAGTAGTAGTTACAATGAGCAGTTCTTC
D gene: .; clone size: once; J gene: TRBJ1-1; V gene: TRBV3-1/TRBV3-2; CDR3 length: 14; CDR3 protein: CASSHVQMNTEAFF; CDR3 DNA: TGTGCCAGCAGCCATGTACAGATGAACACTGAAGCTTTCTTT
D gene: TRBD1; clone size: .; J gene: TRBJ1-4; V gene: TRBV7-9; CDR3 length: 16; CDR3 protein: CASSSNRGATNEKLFF; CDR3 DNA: TGTGCCAGCAGCTCGAACAGGGGAGCAACTAATGAAAAACTGTTTTTT
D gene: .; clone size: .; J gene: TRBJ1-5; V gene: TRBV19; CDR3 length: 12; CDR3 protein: CASSIEAQPQHF; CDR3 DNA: TGTGCCAGTAGTATAGAGGCTCAGCCCCAGCATTTT
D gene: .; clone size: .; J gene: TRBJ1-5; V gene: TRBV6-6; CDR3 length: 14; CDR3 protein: CASSYKGVGQPQHF; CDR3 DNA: TGTGCCAGCAGTTATAAGGGTGTCGGACAGCCCCAGCATTTT
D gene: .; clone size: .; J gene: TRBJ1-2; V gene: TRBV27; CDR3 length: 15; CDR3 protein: CASSLTGNAHYGYTF; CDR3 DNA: TGTGCCAGCAGTCTAACAGGAAATGCCCATTACGGCTACACCTTC
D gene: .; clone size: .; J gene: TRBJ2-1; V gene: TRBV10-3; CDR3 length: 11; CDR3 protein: CATSDGNEQFF; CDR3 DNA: TGTGCCACATCTGACGGGAATGAGCAGTTCTTC
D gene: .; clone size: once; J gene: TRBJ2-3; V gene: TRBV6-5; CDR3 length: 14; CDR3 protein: CASSYNGQQDTQYF; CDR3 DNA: TGTGCCAGCAGCTATAACGGACAGCAAGATACGCAGTATTTT
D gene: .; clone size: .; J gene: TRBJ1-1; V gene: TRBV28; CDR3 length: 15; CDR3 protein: CASSTSGEPNTEAFF; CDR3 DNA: TGTGCCAGCAGCACCTCGGGGGAGCCGAACACTGAAGCTTTCTTT
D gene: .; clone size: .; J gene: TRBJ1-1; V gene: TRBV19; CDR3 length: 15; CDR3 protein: CASSSKGRLNTEAFF; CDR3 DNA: TGTGCCAGTTCGTCGAAGGGACGGCTGAACACTGAAGCTTTCTTT
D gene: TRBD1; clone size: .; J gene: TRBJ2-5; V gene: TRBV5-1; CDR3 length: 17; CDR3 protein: CASSLYPRDRASETQYF; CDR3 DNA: TGCGCCAGCAGCTTATACCCCCGGGACAGGGCTTCGGAGACCCAGTACTTC
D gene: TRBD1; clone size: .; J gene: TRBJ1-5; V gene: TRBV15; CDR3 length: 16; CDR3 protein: CATSRLAGQGFQPQHF; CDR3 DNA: TGTGCCACCAGCAGGCTCGCGGGACAGGGATTCCAGCCCCAGCATTTT
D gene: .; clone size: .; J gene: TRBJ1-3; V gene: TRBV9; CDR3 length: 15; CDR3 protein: CASSPGLISGNTIYF; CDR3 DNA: TGTGCCAGCAGCCCCGGACTGATCTCTGGAAACACCATATATTTT
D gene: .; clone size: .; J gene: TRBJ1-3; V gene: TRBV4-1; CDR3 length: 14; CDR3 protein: CASSQESAGNTIYF; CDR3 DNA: TGCGCCAGCAGCCAAGAATCTGCGGGAAACACCATATATTTT
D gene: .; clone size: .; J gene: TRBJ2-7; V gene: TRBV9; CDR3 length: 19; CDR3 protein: CASSPNVGVRGSPDYEQYF; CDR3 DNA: TGTGCCAGCAGCCCCAACGTCGGGGTGAGGGGAAGTCCCGACTACGAGCAGTACTTC
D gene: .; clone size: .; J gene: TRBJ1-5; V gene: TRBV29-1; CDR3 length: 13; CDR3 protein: CSVVAGTNQPQHF; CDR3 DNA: TGCAGCGTTGTCGCAGGAACCAATCAGCCCCAGCATTTT
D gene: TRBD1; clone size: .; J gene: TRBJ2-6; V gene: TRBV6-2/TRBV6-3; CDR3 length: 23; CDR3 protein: CASSHTLGRVGSHRGSGANVLTF; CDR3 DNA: TGTGCCAGCAGCCACACATTGGGCAGGGTAGGAAGCCACAGGGGTTCTGGGGCCAACGTCCTGACTTTC
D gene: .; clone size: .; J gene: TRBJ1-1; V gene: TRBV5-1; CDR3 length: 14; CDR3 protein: CASSLAQLNTEAFF; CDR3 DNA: TGCGCCAGCAGCTTGGCACAATTGAACACTGAAGCTTTCTTT
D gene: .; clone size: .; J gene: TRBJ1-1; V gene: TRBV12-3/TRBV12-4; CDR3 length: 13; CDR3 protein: CASSFRAGTEAFF; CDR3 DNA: TGTGCCAGCAGTTTTAGGGCGGGCACTGAAGCTTTCTTT
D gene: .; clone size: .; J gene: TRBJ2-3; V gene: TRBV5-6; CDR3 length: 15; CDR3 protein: CASALGVRGGDTQYF; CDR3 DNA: TGTGCCAGCGCCCTTGGAGTTAGGGGGGGAGATACGCAGTATTTT
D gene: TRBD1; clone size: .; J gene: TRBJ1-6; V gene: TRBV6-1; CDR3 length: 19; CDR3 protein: CASSDPGQLHRGNPFGLHF; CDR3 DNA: TGTGCCAGCAGTGACCCGGGACAGTTACATCGGGGAAATCCGTTTGGCCTCCACTTT
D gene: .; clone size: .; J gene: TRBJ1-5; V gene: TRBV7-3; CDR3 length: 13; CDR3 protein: CASSGGNGQPQHF; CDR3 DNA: TGTGCCAGCAGTGGGGGGAATGGTCAGCCCCAGCATTTT
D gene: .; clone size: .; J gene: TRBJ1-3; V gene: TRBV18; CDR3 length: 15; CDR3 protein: CASSPVVGPGNTIYF; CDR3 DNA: TGTGCCAGCTCACCCGTTGTAGGTCCTGGAAACACCATATATTTT
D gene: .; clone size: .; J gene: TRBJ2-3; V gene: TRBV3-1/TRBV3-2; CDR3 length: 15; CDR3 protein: CASSQGTGTADTQYF; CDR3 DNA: TGTGCCAGCAGCCAAGGAACAGGGACGGCAGATACGCAGTATTTT
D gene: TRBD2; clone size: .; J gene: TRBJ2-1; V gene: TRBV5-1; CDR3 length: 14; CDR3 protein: CASSQGLAGAEQFF; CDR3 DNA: TGCGCCAGCAGCCAGGGACTAGCGGGTGCTGAGCAGTTCTTC
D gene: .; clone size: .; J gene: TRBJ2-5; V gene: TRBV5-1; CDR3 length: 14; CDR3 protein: CASSWSQGAETQYF; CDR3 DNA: TGCGCCAGCAGCTGGAGTCAGGGCGCCGAGACCCAGTACTTC
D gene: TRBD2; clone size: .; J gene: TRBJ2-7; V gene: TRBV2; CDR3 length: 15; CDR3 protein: CASRGGTTSSYEQYF; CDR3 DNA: TGTGCCAGCAGGGGCGGGACTACTAGCTCCTACGAGCAGTACTTC
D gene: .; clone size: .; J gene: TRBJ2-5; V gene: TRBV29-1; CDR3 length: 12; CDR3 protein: CSVEGREETQYF; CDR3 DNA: TGCAGCGTTGAGGGTAGGGAAGAGACCCAGTACTTC
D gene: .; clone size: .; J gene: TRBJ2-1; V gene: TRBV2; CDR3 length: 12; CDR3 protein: CARKDRHVWQFF; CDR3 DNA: TGTGCCAGAAAGGACCGACACGTCTGGCAGTTCTTC
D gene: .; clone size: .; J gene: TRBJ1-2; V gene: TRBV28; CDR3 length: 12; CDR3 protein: CASRRTDYGYTF; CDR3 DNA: TGTGCCAGCAGGCGGACAGACTATGGCTACACCTTC
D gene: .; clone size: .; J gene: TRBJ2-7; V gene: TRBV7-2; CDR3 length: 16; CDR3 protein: CASSSPGAANMFEQYF; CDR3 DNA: TGTGCCAGCAGCTCACCCGGGGCAGCTAATATGTTCGAGCAGTACTTC
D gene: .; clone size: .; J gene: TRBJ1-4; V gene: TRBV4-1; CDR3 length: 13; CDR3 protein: CASSQAGGEKLFF; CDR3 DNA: TGCGCCAGCAGCCAAGCTGGCGGGGAAAAACTGTTTTTT
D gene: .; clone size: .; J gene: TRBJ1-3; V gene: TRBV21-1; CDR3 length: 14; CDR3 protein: CASYGHISGNTIYF; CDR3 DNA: TGTGCCAGCTATGGACACATCTCTGGAAACACCATATATTTT
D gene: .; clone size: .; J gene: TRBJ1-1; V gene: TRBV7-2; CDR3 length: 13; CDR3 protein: CASSLGARTEAFF; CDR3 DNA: TGTGCCAGCAGCTTGGGGGCGAGAACTGAAGCTTTCTTT
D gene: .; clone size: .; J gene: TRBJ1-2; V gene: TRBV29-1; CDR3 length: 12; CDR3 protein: CSGTSSNYGYTF; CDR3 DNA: TGCAGCGGAACAAGTTCTAACTATGGCTACACCTTC
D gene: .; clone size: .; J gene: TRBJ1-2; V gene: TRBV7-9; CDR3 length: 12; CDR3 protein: CASSAPDGDYTF; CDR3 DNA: TGTGCCAGCAGCGCACCCGACGGTGACTACACCTTC
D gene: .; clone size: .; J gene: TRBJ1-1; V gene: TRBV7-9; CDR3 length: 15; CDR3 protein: CASSLMGLVDTEAFF; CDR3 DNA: TGTGCCAGCAGCTTAATGGGCTTGGTTGACACTGAAGCTTTCTTT
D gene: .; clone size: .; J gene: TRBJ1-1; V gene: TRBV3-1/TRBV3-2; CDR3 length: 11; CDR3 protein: CASGRDTEAFF; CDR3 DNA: TGTGCCAGCGGGAGGGACACTGAAGCTTTCTTT
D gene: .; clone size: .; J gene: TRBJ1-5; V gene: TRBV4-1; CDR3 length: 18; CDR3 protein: CASSQALDRSLWNQPQHF; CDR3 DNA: TGCGCCAGCAGCCAAGCTTTAGACAGGAGCTTGTGGAATCAGCCCCAGCATTTT
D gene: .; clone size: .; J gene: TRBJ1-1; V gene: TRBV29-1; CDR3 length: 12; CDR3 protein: CSVEEGQWGAFF; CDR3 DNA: TGCAGCGTTGAGGAGGGCCAGTGGGGAGCTTTCTTT
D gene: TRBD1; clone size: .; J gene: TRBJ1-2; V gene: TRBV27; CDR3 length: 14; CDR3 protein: CASSFGGGIGGYTF; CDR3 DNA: TGTGCCAGCAGTTTCGGAGGGGGCATAGGTGGCTACACCTTC
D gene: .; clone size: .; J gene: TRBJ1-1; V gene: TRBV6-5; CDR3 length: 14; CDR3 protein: CASSHQVGGTEAFF; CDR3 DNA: TGTGCCAGCAGTCACCAGGTCGGCGGGACTGAAGCTTTCTTT
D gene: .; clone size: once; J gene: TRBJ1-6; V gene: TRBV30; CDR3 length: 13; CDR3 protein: CAWSPRYNSPLHF; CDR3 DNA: TGTGCCTGGAGTCCCCGGTATAATTCACCCCTCCACTTT
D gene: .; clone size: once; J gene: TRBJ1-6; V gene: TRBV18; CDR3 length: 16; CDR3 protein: CASSPRQPDRDSPLHF; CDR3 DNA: TGTGCCAGCTCACCGCGACAACCGGACCGGGATTCACCCCTCCACTTT